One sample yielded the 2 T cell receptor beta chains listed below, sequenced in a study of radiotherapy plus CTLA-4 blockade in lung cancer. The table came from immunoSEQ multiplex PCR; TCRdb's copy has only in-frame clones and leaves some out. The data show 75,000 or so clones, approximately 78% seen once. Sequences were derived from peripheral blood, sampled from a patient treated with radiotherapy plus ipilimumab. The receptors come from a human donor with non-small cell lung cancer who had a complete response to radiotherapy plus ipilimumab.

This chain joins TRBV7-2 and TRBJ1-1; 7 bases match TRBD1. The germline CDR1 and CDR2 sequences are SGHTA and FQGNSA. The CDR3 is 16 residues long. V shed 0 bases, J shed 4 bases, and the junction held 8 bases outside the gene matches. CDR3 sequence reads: CASSLAGGGLGTEAFF. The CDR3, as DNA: TGTGCCAGCAGCTTAGCGGGAGGGGGCCTTGGCACTGAAGCTTTCTTT. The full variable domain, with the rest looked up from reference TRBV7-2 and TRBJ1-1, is GAGVSQSPSNKVTEKGKDVELRCDPISGHTALYWYRQSLGQGLEFLIYFQGNSAPDKSGLPSDRFSAERTGGSVSTLTIQRTQQEDSAVYLCASSLAGGGLGTEAFFGQGTRLTVV.

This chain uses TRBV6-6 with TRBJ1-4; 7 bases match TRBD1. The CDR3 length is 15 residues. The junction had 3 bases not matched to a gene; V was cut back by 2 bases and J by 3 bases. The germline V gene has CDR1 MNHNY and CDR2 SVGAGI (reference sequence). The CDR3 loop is CASSYTGEPNEKLFF. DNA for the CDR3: TGTGCCAGCAGTTACACAGGGGAGCCTAATGAAAAACTGTTTTTT.